This TCR beta chain emerged from a study of vaccination effects on CD4 cells after COVID-19. In regard to this clone: The antigen remains unidentified.

Before sequencing took place, the ViraFEST assay used viral peptide pools to expand antigen-specific CD4+ T cells. CD4+ T cell isolation took place after 10 days of culture. Previously uninfected by SARS-CoV-2, the vaccine recipients also showed negative nucleocapsid antibodies. Wells containing 1.5 million to 2 million PBMC each were cultured with 10 IU/ml IL-2 and approximately 10 ug/ml peptides. Repertoires were generated with immunoSEQ multiplex PCR, while TCRdb's copy carries only in-frame clones and drops some. The data contain some 70,000 clones, roughly 80% of them seen just once; the ten biggest clones take up 12%. This clonotype originated in a human donor who received a COVID-19 vaccine. The sample here was CD4+ T cells from PBMCs cultured with SARS-CoV-2 spike peptides, taken before COVID-19 vaccination.

CDR3 protein: CASSSSVSGNTIYF. The DNA of the CDR3 is TGTGCCAGCAGCTCATCAGTCTCTGGAAACACCATATATTTT. This chain connects TRBV7-6 to TRBJ1-3; D unclear. The CDR3 is made up of 14 amino acids. Germline loops: CDR1 SGHVS, CDR2 FNYEAQ. V lost 4 bases and J lost 0, with 7 bases in between.